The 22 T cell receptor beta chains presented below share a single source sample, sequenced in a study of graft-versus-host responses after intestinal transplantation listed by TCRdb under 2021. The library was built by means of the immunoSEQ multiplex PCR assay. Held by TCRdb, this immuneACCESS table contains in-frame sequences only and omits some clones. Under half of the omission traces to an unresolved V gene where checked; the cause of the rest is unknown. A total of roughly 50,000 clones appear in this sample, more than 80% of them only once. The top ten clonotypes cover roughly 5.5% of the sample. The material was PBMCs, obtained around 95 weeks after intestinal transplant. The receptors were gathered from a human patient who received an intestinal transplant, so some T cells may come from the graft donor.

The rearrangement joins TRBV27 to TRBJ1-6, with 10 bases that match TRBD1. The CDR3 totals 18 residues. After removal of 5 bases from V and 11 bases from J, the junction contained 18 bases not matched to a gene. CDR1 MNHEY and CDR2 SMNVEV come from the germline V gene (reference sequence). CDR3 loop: CASSPPVSLRDRGTPLHF. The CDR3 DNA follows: TGTGCCAGCAGTCCCCCCGTTTCCCTCCGGGACAGGGGTACACCCCTCCACTTT.

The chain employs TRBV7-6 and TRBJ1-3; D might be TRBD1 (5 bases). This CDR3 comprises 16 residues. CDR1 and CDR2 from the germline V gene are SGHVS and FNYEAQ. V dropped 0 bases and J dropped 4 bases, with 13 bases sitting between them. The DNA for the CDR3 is TGTGCCAGCAGCTTAGCCCGGATGGGGGACGGAAACACCATATATTTT. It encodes CASSLARMGDGNTIYF.

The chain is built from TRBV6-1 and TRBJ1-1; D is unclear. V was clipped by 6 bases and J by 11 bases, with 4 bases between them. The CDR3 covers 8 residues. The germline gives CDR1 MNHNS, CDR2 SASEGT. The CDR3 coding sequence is TGTGCCAGCAGCTGGGCTTTCTTT. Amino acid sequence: CASSWAFF.

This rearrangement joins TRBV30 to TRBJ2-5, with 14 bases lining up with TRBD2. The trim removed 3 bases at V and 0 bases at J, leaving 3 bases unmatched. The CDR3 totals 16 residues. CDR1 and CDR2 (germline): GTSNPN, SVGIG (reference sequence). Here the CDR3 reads CAWRGLAGVYQETQYF. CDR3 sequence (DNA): TGTGCCTGGAGGGGACTAGCGGGGGTGTACCAAGAGACCCAGTACTTC.

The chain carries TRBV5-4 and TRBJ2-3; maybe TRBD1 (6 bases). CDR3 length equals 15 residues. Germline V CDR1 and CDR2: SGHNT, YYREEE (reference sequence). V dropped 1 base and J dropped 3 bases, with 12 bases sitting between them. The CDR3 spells CASSLSLGGTDTQYF. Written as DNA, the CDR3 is TGTGCCAGCAGCTTGTCTTTAGGGGGTACAGATACGCAGTATTTT. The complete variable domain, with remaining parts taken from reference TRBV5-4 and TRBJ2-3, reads ETGVTQSPTHLIKTRGQQVTLRCSSQSGHNTVSWYQQALGQGPQFIFQYYREEENGRGNFPPRFSGLQFPNYSSELNVNALELDDSALYLCASSLSLGGTDTQYFGPGTRLTVL.

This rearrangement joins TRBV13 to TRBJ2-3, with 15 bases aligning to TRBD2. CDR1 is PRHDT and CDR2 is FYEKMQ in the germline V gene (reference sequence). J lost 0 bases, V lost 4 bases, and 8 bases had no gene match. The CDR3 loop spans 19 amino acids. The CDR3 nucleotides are TGTGCCAGCAGCTCATCCGGGACTAGCGGGGGGACAAGCACAGATACGCAGTATTTT. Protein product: CASSSSGTSGGTSTDTQYF.

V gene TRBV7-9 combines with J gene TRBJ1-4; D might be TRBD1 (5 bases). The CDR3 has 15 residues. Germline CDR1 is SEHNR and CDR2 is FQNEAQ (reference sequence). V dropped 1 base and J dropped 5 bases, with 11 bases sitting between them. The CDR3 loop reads CASSLVGTANEKLFF. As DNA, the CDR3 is TGTGCCAGCAGCTTAGTGGGGACCGCAAATGAAAAACTGTTTTTT.

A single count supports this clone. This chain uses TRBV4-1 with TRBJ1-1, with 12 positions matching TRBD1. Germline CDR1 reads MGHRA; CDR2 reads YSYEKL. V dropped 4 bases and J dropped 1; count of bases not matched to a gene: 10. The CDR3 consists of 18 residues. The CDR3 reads CASSLTAGQGAKNTEAFF. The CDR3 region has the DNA TGCGCCAGCAGCCTTACGGCGGGACAGGGGGCGAAGAACACTGAAGCTTTCTTT.

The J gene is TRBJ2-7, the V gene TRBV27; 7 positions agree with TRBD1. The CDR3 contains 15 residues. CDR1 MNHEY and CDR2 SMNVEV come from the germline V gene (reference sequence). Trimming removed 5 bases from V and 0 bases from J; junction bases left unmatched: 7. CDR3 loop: CASSPDRAASYEQYF. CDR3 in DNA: TGTGCCAGCAGTCCCGACAGGGCCGCCTCCTACGAGCAGTACTTC.

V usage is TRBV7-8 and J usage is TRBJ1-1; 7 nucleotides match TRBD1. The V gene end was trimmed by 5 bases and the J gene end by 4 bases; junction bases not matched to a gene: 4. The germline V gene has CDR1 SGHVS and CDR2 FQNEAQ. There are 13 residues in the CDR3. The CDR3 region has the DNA TGTGCCAGCAGCAGACAGGGAGGCACTGAAGCTTTCTTT. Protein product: CASSRQGGTEAFF.

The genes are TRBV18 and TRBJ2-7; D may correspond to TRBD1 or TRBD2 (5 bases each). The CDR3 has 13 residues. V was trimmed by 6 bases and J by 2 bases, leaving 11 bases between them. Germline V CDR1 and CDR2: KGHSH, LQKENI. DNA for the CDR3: TGTGCCAGCTCCTCCGGGGCCACCTACGAGCAGTACTTC. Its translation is CASSSGATYEQYF. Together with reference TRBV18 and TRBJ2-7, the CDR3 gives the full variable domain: NAGVMQNPRHLVRRRGQEARLRCSPMKGHSHVYWYRQLPEEGLKFMVYLQKENIIDESGMPKERFSAEFPKEGPSILRIQQVVRGDSAAYFCASSSGATYEQYFGPGTRLTVT.

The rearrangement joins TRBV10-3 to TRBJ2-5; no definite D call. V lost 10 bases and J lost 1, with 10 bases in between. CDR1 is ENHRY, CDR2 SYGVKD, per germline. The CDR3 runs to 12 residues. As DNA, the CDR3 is TGTGCCACAGGCCAGCTCCAAGAGACCCAGTACTTC. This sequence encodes CATGQLQETQYF.

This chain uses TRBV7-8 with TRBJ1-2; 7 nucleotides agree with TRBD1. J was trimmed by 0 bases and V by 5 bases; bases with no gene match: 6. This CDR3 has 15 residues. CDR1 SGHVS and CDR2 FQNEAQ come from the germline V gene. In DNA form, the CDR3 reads TGTGCCAGCAGCAAGGACAGGCGACCTAACTATGGCTACACCTTC. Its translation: CASSKDRRPNYGYTF. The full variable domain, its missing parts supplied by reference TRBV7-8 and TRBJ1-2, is GAGVSQSPRYKVAKRGQDVALRCDPISGHVSLFWYQQALGQGPEFLTYFQNEAQLDKSGLPSDRFFAERPEGSVSTLKIQRTQQEDSAVYLCASSKDRRPNYGYTFGSGTRLTVV.

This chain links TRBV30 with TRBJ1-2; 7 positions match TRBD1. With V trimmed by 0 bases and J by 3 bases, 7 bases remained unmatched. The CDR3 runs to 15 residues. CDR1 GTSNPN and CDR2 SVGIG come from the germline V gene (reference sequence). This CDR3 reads CAWSVQGGSHYGYTF. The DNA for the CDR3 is TGTGCCTGGAGTGTCCAGGGGGGGTCTCACTATGGCTACACCTTC.

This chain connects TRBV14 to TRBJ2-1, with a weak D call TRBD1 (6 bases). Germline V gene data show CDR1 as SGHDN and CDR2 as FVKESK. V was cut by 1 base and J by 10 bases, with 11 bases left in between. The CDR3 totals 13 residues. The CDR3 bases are TGTGCCAGCAGCCAAGTGGGGGCCGGAGAGCAGTTCTTC. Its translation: CASSQVGAGEQFF.

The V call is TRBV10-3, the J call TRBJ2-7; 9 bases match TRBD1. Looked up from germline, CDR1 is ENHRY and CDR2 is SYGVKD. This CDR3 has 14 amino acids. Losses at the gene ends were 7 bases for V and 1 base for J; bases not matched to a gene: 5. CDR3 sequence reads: CAITSGTGSYEQYF. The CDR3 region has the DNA TGTGCCATCACCTCCGGGACAGGGTCCTACGAGCAGTACTTC.

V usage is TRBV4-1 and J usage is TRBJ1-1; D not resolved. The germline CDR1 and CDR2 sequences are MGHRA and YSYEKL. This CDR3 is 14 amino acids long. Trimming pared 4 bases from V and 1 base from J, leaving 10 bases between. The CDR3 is CASSLRTANTEAFF. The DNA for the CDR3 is TGCGCCAGCAGCCTCAGGACCGCGAACACTGAAGCTTTCTTT.

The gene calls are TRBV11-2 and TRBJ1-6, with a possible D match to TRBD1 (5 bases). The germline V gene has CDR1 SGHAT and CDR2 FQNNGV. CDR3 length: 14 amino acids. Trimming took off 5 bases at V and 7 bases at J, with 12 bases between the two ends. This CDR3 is CASSPGLQNSPLHF. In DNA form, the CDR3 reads TGTGCCAGCAGCCCGGGACTGCAAAATTCACCCCTCCACTTT.

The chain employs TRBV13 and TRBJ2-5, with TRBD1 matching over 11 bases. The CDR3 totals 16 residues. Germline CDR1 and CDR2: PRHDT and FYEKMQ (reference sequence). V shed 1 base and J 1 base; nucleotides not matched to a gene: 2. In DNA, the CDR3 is TGTGCCAGCAGCTTAGAGGGGACAGGGGGCCAAGAGACCCAGTACTTC. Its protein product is CASSLEGTGGQETQYF.

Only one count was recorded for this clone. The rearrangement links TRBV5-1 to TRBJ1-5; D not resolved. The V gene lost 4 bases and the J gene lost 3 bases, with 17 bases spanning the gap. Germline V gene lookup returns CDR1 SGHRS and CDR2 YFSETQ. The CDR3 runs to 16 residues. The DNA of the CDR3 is TGCGCCAGCAGCCTCGGCGGGGTAGGATCCAATCAGCCCCAGCATTTT. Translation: CASSLGGVGSNQPQHF. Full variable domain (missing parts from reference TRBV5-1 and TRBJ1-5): KAGVTQTPRYLIKTRGQQVTLSCSPISGHRSVSWYQQTPGQGLQFLFEYFSETQRNKGNFPGRFSGRQFSNSRSEMNVSTLELGDSALYLCASSLGGVGSNQPQHFGDGTRLSIL.

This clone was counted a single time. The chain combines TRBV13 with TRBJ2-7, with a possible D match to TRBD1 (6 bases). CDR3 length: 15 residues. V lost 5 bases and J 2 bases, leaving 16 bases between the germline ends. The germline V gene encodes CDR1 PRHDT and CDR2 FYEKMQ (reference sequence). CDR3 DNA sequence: TGTGCCAGCAGCATCCGGACAGTGGTTGCCTACGAGCAGTACTTC. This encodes CASSIRTVVAYEQYF.

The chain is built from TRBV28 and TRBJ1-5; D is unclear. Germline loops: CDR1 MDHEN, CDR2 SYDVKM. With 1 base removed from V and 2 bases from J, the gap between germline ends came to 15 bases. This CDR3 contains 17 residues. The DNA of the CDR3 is TGTGCCAGCAGTTTATTTTACGGCAGTACCGGCAATCAGCCCCAGCATTTT. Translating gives CASSLFYGSTGNQPQHF. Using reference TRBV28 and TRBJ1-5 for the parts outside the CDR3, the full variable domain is DVKVTQSSRYLVKRTGEKVFLECVQDMDHENMFWYRQDPGLGLRLIYFSYDVKMKEKGDIPEGYSVSREKKERFSLILESASTNQTSMYLCASSLFYGSTGNQPQHFGDGTRLSIL.